Below, 21 T cell receptor beta chains from the same sample are listed, as sequenced in a study of T cell repertoires in cytomegalovirus infection. The antigens these receptors bind are not known. Each CDR3 protein gets one entry after TCRdb re-called the reads with MiXCR. The table records around 100,000 distinct CDR3 sequences, under 45% of them present only once. The specimen was CD8+ T cells from cultured PBMCs, collected from culture after CMV antigen stimulation. The receptors here all came from a human donor in good health (CMV status not recorded). Some clones in this sample may be carry-over from other donors' samples.

The chain combines TRBV29-1 with TRBJ2-3; a possible D gene is TRBD1 (5 bases). The CDR3 contains 13 residues. V lost 3 bases to trimming and J lost 4 bases, with 11 bases between them. Germline lookup yields CDR1 SQVTM and CDR2 ANQGSEA. The CDR3 DNA reads as TGCAGCGTTGAGCTCAGGGCCCCAGATACGCAGTATTTT. This codes for CSVELRAPDTQYF.

The chain employs TRBV6-4 and TRBJ1-1; D remains ambiguous. CDR1 is MRHNA and CDR2 is SNTAGT in the germline V gene. V dropped 0 bases and J dropped 4 bases, with 9 bases sitting between them. The CDR3 is 14 residues long. The CDR3: CASSDSGIGTEAFF. The CDR3 coding sequence is TGTGCCAGCAGTGACTCAGGGATCGGCACTGAAGCTTTCTTT.

J is TRBJ2-1 and V is TRBV19; D is possibly TRBD1 (6 bases). V dropped 7 bases and J dropped 3 bases, with 13 bases sitting between them. CDR3 size: 14 residues. The V gene's germline CDR1 is LNHDA and CDR2 SQIVND (reference sequence). The DNA of the CDR3 is TGTGCCAGTACCCCACAGGGATACTACAATGAGCAGTTCTTC. Its translation: CASTPQGYYNEQFF. The full variable domain, its missing parts supplied by reference TRBV19 and TRBJ2-1, is DGGITQSPKYLFRKEGQNVTLSCEQNLNHDAMYWYRQDPGQGLRLIYYSQIVNDFQKGDIAEGYSVSREKKESFPLTVTSAQKNPTAFYLCASTPQGYYNEQFFGPGTRLTVL.

The V call is TRBV28, the J call TRBJ1-2; D possibly corresponds to TRBD1 (5 bases). There are 18 residues in the CDR3. The germline V gene has CDR1 MDHEN and CDR2 SYDVKM. The V gene lost 2 bases and the J gene lost 0 bases, with 19 bases spanning the gap. CDR3 nucleotides: TGTGCCAGCAGTTTAGACAGCCATCTTATATCCTCTAACTATGGCTACACCTTC. This translates into CASSLDSHLISSNYGYTF.

About this clonotype itself: An end of the junction differs from the germline gene, which may be a read error. J is TRBJ1-1 and V is TRBV7-8; D uncertain. CDR1 and CDR2 from the germline V gene are SGHVS and FQNEAQ. The CDR3 loop spans 14 amino acids. The CDR3 spells CTSSLESVNTEAFF. CDR3 in DNA: TGTACCAGCTCCTTAGAATCCGTGAACACTGAAGCTTTCTTT. The complete variable domain, with remaining parts taken from reference TRBV7-8 and TRBJ1-1, reads GAGVSQSPRYKVAKRGQDVALRCDPISGHVSLFWYQQALGQGPEFLTYFQNEAQLDKSGLPSDRFFAERPEGSVSTLKIQRTQQEDSAVYLCTSSLESVNTEAFFGQGTRLTVV.

V usage is TRBV28 and J usage is TRBJ2-2; tentative D call: TRBD2 (6 bases). Germline V CDR1 and CDR2: MDHEN, SYDVKM. There are 14 residues in the CDR3. V lost 7 bases to trimming and J lost 2 bases, with 11 bases between them. The CDR3, as DNA: TGTGCCAGCAAGGGGACTTCAAACACCGGGGAGCTGTTTTTT. Translated, it gives CASKGTSNTGELFF.

This chain links TRBV6-2 or TRBV6-3 with TRBJ2-2, with 9 bases that match TRBD2. J gave up 4 bases and V 7 bases, and 13 bases lay outside the gene matches. This CDR3 is built from 17 residues. Germline V gene sequence: CDR1 MNHEY, CDR2 SVGEGT. The CDR3 sequence: CASTISGTSSPTGELFF. CDR3 nucleotide sequence: TGTGCCAGCACGATATCCGGGACTAGCAGTCCCACCGGGGAGCTGTTTTTT.

This clonotype occurred a few times. The chain uses TRBV27 and TRBJ2-5, with TRBD2 matching 13 bases. Trimming at V came to 3 bases and at J to 3 bases, leaving 13 bases not matched to a gene. The germline CDR1 and CDR2 sequences are MNHEY and SMNVEV (reference sequence). The CDR3 contains 19 residues. The CDR3 region has the DNA TGTGCCAGCAGTTTCCCCGGACTAGCGGGGGCGAGGAGGGAAGAGACCCAGTACTTC. Amino acids: CASSFPGLAGARREETQYF.

The table lists this clonotype with many counts. V usage is TRBV7-9 and J usage is TRBJ1-5; no clear D gene. The CDR3 runs 13 residues. Trimming left V 5 bases short and J 7 bases short, with 12 bases between. The germline CDR1 and CDR2 sequences are SEHNR and FQNEAQ (reference sequence). CDR3 sequence reads: CASSRLAGQPQHF. The CDR3 DNA reads as TGTGCCAGCAGCCGCCTCGCGGGGCAGCCCCAGCATTTT.

This clonotype appeared a few times. V is TRBV2 and J is TRBJ2-2; 14 nucleotides match TRBD2. CDR1 is SNHLY and CDR2 is FYNNEI in the germline V gene. CDR3 length: 18 amino acids. J gave up 1 base and V 6 bases, and 7 bases lay outside the gene matches. The CDR3 here is CASSPGLAGGQNTGELFF. The CDR3 DNA reads as TGTGCCAGCAGCCCCGGACTAGCGGGGGGCCAGAACACCGGGGAGCTGTTTTTT. The entire variable domain, with the rest obtained from reference TRBV2 and TRBJ2-2, is as follows: EPEVTQTPSHQVTQMGQEVILRCVPISNHLYFYWYRQILGQKVEFLVSFYNNEISEKSEIFDDQFSVERPDGSNFTLKIRSTKLEDSAMYFCASSPGLAGGQNTGELFFGEGSRLTVL.

This rearrangement joins TRBV7-6 to TRBJ2-5, with D possibly being TRBD2 (7 bases). Trimming cost V 0 bases and J 3 bases, with 11 bases left between them. CDR1 and CDR2 from the germline V gene are SGHVS and FNYEAQ. There are 15 residues in the CDR3. DNA of the CDR3: TGTGCCAGCAGCTTAGCGGGGGGGCGCGAAGAGACCCAGTACTTC. Translated: CASSLAGGREETQYF.

This clonotype was counted ten times or more. The chain couples TRBV27 to TRBJ2-7, with D maybe TRBD2 (5 bases). The CDR3 has 12 residues. V was shortened by 5 bases and J by 7 bases, with 12 bases between the two germline ends. Germline V gives CDR1 MNHEY, CDR2 SMNVEV (reference sequence). CDR3 in amino acids: CASSPSGWEQYF. CDR3 nucleotides: TGTGCCAGCAGTCCCTCGGGATGGGAGCAGTACTTC.

The chain employs TRBV12-3 or TRBV12-4 and TRBJ2-5; TRBD2 matches at 11 bases. The CDR3 contains 16 residues. Trimming at V came to 6 bases and at J to 5 bases, leaving 11 bases not matched to a gene. CDR3 coding DNA: TGTGCCAGCAGCCCGACTAGCGGGGCCCTTTCGGAGACCCAGTACTTC. Translating it yields CASSPTSGALSETQYF.

The V gene is TRBV4-1, the J gene TRBJ2-1; 7 bases fit TRBD2. The CDR3 has 13 amino acids. Looked up from germline, CDR1 is MGHRA and CDR2 is YSYEKL. The V segment lost 3 bases and the J segment 8 bases; nucleotides outside the gene matches: 4. The CDR3 here is CASSQPGRDEQFF. CDR3 nucleotide sequence: TGCGCCAGCAGCCAGCCAGGGAGGGATGAGCAGTTCTTC.

This clonotype was seen at least ten times. The chain carries TRBV5-1 and TRBJ1-2; the match to TRBD1 covers 10 bases. Germline loops: CDR1 SGHRS, CDR2 YFSETQ. J gave up 5 bases and V 5 bases, and 9 bases lay outside the gene matches. The CDR3 is 15 amino acids. The CDR3 nucleotides are TGCGCCAGCAGTCCCGGACAGGGGGTTCGGTATGGCTACACCTTC. Residues: CASSPGQGVRYGYTF.

This clonotype was observed a handful of times. This chain uses TRBV7-8 with TRBJ2-5; no firm D call. Germline V gives CDR1 SGHVS, CDR2 FQNEAQ. The CDR3 sequence is 15 residues long. The ends were cut back, 2 bases at V and 5 bases at J, with 15 bases in the middle. The DNA of the CDR3 is TGTGCCAGCAGCTTATTCTCAAACGATGGGGAGACCCAGTACTTC. Translated: CASSLFSNDGETQYF.

This clonotype has just a few counts. The chain carries TRBV28 and TRBJ1-4; D may be TRBD1 (6 bases). CDR3 length: 13 residues. Looked up from germline, CDR1 is MDHEN and CDR2 is SYDVKM. Between the trimmed V and J ends, which lost 8 bases and 8 bases, there was a span of 15 bases. CDR3 DNA: TGTGCCAGCTCCATGGGGAGGGGGGAAAAACTGTTTTTT. It specifies CASSMGRGEKLFF.

The chain has TRBV29-1 and TRBJ2-2; D is unresolved. The CDR3 loop spans 14 amino acids. The V and J ends lost 6 bases and 6 bases respectively, with 17 bases between them. Germline loops: CDR1 SQVTM, CDR2 ANQGSEA. DNA for the CDR3: TGCAGCGTCGAGAAAGTAGGATTGGCCGGGGAGCTGTTTTTT. The encoded protein is CSVEKVGLAGELFF.

The chain links TRBV24-1 to TRBJ2-3; TRBD2 might be the D (6 bases). V was clipped by 2 bases and J by 0 bases, with 11 bases between them. CDR3 length equals 16 residues. The germline gives CDR1 KGHDR, CDR2 SFDVKD. The CDR3 DNA sequence: TGTGCCACCAGTGATTCCCGGGGGACGAGCACAGATACGCAGTATTTT. This codes for CATSDSRGTSTDTQYF.

This rearrangement joins TRBV12-3 or TRBV12-4 to TRBJ2-3; TRBD2 is a possible D gene (5 bases). This CDR3 is built from 15 residues. V was pared by 5 bases and J by 2 bases, with 14 bases between. Here the CDR3 DNA reads TGTGCCAGCAGTCCCTACGAGGGTATCACAGATACGCAGTATTTT. This gives the protein CASSPYEGITDTQYF.

This chain links TRBV4-1 with TRBJ2-2, with 9 bases fitting TRBD1. CDR3 length: 16 amino acids. V lost 4 bases to trimming and J lost 4 bases; unmatched junction nucleotides: 7. Germline V gene sequence: CDR1 MGHRA, CDR2 YSYEKL. The DNA for the CDR3 is TGCGCCAGCAGCCTTTCCCGGACAGGGGTCACCGGGGAGCTGTTTTTT. Translation gives CASSLSRTGVTGELFF.